This entry concerns a single T cell receptor (beta chain). In the source study's methods: By means of reference gene primer amplification, nucleated cell counts were estimated. Sequencing used immunoSEQ multiplex PCR; TCRdb keeps in-frame clones, though not all of them. For V, J and clone size, that table is used; D and trimming come from the DNA. The table lists 200,000 to 300,000 clones, about 82% of them singletons. In assigning cohorts, the study relied on participant-reported clinical history. This entry is derived from a study of blood T cell repertoires in COVID-19. Study-level background: The United States, Italy and Spain were the sources of the acute and convalescent COVID-19 samples. PBMCs, B-cell-depleted T cells, or T cells were the source of the cDNA or gDNA that made up the material.

Germline CDR1 and CDR2: SGHRS and YFSETQ. Trimming cost V 3 bases and J 5 bases, with 17 bases left between them. There are 16 residues in the CDR3. The sequence derives from a woman between 45 and 60 years old with acute COVID-19. This sequence joins TRBV5-1 and TRBJ2-2; D is possibly TRBD1 (6 bases). The material sequenced was PBMCs or T cells enriched from blood (not recorded which). The CDR3 DNA is TGCGCCAGCAGCTACGGGACACTCTCAGGAACCGGGGAGCTGTTTTTT. Its translation is CASSYGTLSGTGELFF.